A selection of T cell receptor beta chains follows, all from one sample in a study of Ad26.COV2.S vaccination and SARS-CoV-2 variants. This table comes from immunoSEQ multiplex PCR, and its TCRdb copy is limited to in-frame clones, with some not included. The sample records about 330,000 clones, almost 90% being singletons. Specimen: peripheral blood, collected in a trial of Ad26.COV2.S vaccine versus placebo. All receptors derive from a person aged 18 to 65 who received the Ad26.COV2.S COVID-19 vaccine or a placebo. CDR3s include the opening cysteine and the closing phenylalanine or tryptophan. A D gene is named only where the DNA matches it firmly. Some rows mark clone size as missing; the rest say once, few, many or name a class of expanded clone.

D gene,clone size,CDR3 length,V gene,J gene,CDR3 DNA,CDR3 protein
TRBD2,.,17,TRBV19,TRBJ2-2,TGTGCCAGTAGTATAGTTAGCGGGAGGGATGGCACCGGGGAGCTGTTTTTT,CASSIVSGRDGTGELFF
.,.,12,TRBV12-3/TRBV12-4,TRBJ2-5,TGTGCCAGCAGAGATGTCGGCGAGACCCAGTACTTC,CASRDVGETQYF
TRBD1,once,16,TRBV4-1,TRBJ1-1,TGCGCCAGCAGTCCTCCGGGACAGGTCTTGAACACTGAAGCTTTCTTT,CASSPPGQVLNTEAFF
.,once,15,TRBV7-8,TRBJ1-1,TGTGCCAGCAGAAACCCTGGGACATCACACACTGAAGCTTTCTTT,CASRNPGTSHTEAFF
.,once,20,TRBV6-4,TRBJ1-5,TGTGCCAGCAGTGACTCCTCTTGGAGTTACAGATCCTATAGCAATCAGCCCCAGCATTTT,CASSDSSWSYRSYSNQPQHF
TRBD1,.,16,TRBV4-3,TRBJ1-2,TGCGCCAGCAGCCAAGAGCCGGGACAGGGGAACTATGGCTACACCTTC,CASSQEPGQGNYGYTF
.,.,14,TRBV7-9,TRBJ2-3,TGTGCCAGCACCTTAAGCGGGAGCACAGATACGCAGTATTTT,CASTLSGSTDTQYF
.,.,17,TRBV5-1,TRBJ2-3,TGCGCCAGCAGCTTGGGGGTAGGGGGGCACAACACAGATACGCAGTATTTT,CASSLGVGGHNTDTQYF
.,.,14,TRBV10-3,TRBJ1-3,TGTGCCATCAGTGAAAAGAGTTCTGGAAACACCATATATTTT,CAISEKSSGNTIYF
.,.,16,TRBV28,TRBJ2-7,TGTGCCAGCTCTCCAAGCGGCCCGGGGCAGCTTTACGAGCAGTACTTC,CASSPSGPGQLYEQYF
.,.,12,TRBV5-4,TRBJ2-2,TGTGCCAGCAGCTTGGTGTCCGGGGAGCTGTTTTTT,CASSLVSGELFF
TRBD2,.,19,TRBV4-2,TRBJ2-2,TGTGCCAGCAGCCAAGGGTGGGCCCTGGGGACTAGCGGTACCGGGGAGCTGTTTTTT,CASSQGWALGTSGTGELFF
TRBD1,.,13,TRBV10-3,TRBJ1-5,TGTGCCGTACAGGGGTCAAGCAATCAGCCCCAGCATTTT,CAVQGSSNQPQHF
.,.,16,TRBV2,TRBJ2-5,TGTGCCAGCAGTGATGAGGTCGGGTCGGGGGAAGAGACCCAGTACTTC,CASSDEVGSGEETQYF
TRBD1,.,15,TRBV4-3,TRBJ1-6,TGCGCCAGCAGCCAAGGGACAGGGAGCACGTCACCCCTCCACTTT,CASSQGTGSTSPLHF
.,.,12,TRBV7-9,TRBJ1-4,TGTGCCAGCGGTCTAGGGGGAGGAAAACTGTTTTTT,CASGLGGGKLFF
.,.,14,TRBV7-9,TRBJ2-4,TGTGCCAGCAGCCCTGCGGGGCCCCGAAACATTCAGTACTTC,CASSPAGPRNIQYF
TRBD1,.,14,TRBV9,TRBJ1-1,TGTGCCAGCAGCGTAGCACCAGGGGGCCCTGAAGCTTTCTTT,CASSVAPGGPEAFF
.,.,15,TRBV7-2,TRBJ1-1,TGTGCCAGCAGCTTAGAGGGGGGATGGAACACTGAAGCTTTCTTT,CASSLEGGWNTEAFF
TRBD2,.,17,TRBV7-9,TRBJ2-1,TGTGCCAGCAGCTCCTATACTAGCGGCAGCTCCTACAATGAGCAGTTCTTC,CASSSYTSGSSYNEQFF
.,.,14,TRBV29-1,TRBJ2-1,TGCAGCGTTGAAGCGGCGGGCTCCTACAATGAGCAGTTCTTC,CSVEAAGSYNEQFF
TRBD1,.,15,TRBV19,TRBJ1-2,TGTGCCAGTAGTACATCCGGGACAGGGCAGTATGGCTACACCTTC,CASSTSGTGQYGYTF